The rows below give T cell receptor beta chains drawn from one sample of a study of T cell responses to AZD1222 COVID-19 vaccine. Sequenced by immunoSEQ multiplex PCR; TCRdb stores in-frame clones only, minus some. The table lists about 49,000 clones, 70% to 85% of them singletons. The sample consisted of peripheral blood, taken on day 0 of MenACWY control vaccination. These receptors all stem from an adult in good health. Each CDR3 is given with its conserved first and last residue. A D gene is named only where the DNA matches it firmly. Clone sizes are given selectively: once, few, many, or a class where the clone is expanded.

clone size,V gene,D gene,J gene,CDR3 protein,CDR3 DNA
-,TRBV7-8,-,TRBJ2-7,CASSSQGQGKTYEQYF,TGTGCCAGCAGCTCCCAGGGTCAGGGGAAGACCTACGAGCAGTACTTC
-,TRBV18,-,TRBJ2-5,CASSPEPGSQETQYF,TGTGCCAGCTCACCCGAGCCGGGATCACAAGAGACCCAGTACTTC
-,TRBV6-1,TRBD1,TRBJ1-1,CASSEPVGRGRNTEAFF,TGTGCCAGCAGTGAACCGGTAGGCAGGGGGAGGAACACTGAAGCTTTCTTT
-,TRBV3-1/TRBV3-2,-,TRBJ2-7,CASTPGRGSYEQYF,TGTGCCAGCACCCCTGGACGGGGGAGCTACGAGCAGTACTTC
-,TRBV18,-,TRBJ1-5,CASSSMTGRYQPQHF,TGTGCCAGCTCATCGATGACAGGAAGGTATCAGCCCCAGCATTTT
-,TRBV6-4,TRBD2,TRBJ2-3,CASSSGRATDTQYF,TGTGCCAGCAGTAGCGGGAGGGCCACAGATACGCAGTATTTT
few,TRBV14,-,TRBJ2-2,CASSQQLGATGELFF,TGTGCCAGCAGCCAACAACTAGGAGCCACCGGGGAGCTGTTTTTT
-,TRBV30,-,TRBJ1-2,CAWSVRSDGIGGYTF,TGTGCCTGGAGTGTACGGTCTGACGGGATAGGTGGCTACACCTTC
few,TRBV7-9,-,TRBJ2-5,CASSLGMGPSPETQYF,TGTGCCAGCAGCTTAGGTATGGGTCCCTCCCCAGAGACCCAGTACTTC
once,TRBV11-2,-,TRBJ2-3,CASSLDPGVDTQYF,TGTGCCAGCAGCTTAGACCCCGGGGTAGATACGCAGTATTTT
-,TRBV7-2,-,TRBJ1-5,CASSPGRNSNQPQHF,TGTGCCAGCAGCCCCGGAAGGAATAGCAATCAGCCCCAGCATTTT
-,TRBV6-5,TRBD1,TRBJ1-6,CASRFGQGASPLHF,TGTGCCAGCCGATTCGGACAGGGGGCATCACCCCTCCACTTT
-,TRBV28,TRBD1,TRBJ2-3,CASAGTGFTDTQYF,TGTGCCAGTGCCGGGACAGGGTTCACAGATACGCAGTATTTT
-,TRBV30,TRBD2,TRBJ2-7,CAWRSSGLTYEQYF,TGTGCCTGGAGGTCTAGCGGCCTAACCTACGAGCAGTACTTC
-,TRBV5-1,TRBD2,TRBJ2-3,CASSELAGNTDTQYF,TGCGCCAGCAGCGAATTAGCGGGGAACACAGATACGCAGTATTTT
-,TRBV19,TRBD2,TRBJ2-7,CASSIESSGAGGSEQYF,TGTGCCAGTAGTATTGAGTCGTCAGGGGCGGGAGGTTCCGAGCAGTACTTC
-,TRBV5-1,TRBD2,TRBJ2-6,CASSSLAGGSGANVLTF,TGCGCCAGCAGCTCTCTAGCGGGAGGATCTGGGGCCAACGTCCTGACTTTC
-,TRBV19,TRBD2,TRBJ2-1,CASTMTSSHNEQFF,TGTGCCAGTACAATGACTAGCAGCCACAATGAGCAGTTCTTC
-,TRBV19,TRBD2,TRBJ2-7,CASSTVAGGVEQYF,TGTGCCAGTAGTACGGTAGCGGGAGGCGTCGAGCAGTACTTC
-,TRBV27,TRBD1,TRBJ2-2,CASSPLVGTAKINTGELFF,TGTGCCAGCAGTCCGCTCGTCGGGACAGCCAAGATAAACACCGGGGAGCTGTTTTTT
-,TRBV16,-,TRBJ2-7,CASSPGLREQYF,TGTGCCAGCAGCCCGGGGTTGCGGGAGCAGTACTTC
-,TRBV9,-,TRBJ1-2,CASSLTQGFGYTF,TGTGCCAGCAGCCTTACCCAGGGATTTGGCTACACCTTC
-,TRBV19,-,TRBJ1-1,CASNKQQGVNTEAFF,TGTGCCAGTAATAAACAACAGGGAGTGAACACTGAAGCTTTCTTT
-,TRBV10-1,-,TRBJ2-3,CVGSTSTDTQYF,TGCGTGGGGAGTACTAGCACAGATACGCAGTATTTT
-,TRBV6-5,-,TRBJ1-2,CASSIKGPYGYTF,TGTGCCAGCAGTATTAAGGGACCCTATGGCTACACCTTC
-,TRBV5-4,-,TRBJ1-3,CASSTGLERNTIYF,TGTGCCAGCAGCACCGGGTTGGAGAGAAACACCATATATTTT
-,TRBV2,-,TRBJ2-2,CASSENPGYTGELFF,TGTGCCAGCAGTGAAAACCCGGGGTACACCGGGGAGCTGTTTTTT
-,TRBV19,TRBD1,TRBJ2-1,CASFGQGNNEQFF,TGTGCCAGCTTCGGACAGGGGAACAATGAGCAGTTCTTC
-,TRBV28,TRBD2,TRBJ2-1,CASSFSLGGTSGNYNEQFF,TGTGCCAGCAGTTTTTCCCTGGGGGGGACTAGCGGGAACTACAATGAGCAGTTCTTC
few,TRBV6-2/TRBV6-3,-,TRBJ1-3,CASSYSFKIGAGRNTIYF,TGTGCCAGCAGTTACTCATTTAAGATTGGAGCGGGGAGAAACACCATATATTTT
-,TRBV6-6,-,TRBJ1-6,CASRGGNDSPLHF,TGTGCCAGCAGAGGGGGTAACGATTCACCCCTCCACTTT
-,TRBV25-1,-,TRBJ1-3,CASSEARVGNSIYF,TGTGCCAGCAGTGAAGCCCGGGTAGGGAATTCCATATATTTT
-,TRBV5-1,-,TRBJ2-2,CASSPGLSIANTGELFF,TGCGCCAGCAGCCCGGGACTTAGTATCGCGAACACCGGGGAGCTGTTTTTT